This record concerns one T cell receptor beta chain sequence. Its antigen has not been determined. Within one base of it there is no much larger clone, and no base qualities were kept. This sample was included in a study of blood T cell repertoires in COVID-19 (TCRdb year 2020). Regarding the research as a whole: Samples covering the acute and convalescent phases of COVID-19 were provided by collaborators in the United States, Italy and Spain. The material from the prospective study consisted of cDNA or gDNA derived from T cells, B-cell-depleted T cells, or PBMCs. Deeply sampled blood TCRbeta repertoires from subjects exposed to, actively infected with, or recovered from COVID-19 were included in the dataset. The repertoires were made available in a free public database intended to serve as a resource for research on the immune response to SARS-CoV-2. Samples came from the ongoing ImmuneRACE study (first 160 participants) plus 1,254 subjects from 6 global collaborators. A de-identified subject ID, COVID-19 status, age in years and sex were almost always included in the sample metadata. Where available, HLA class I and class II types were obtained from metadata supplied by the sample provider rather than from assay-based typing.

One collaborating source in Seattle enrolled patients while the patients were actively infected and followed the patients over time throughout the course of disease. Each collaborating institution followed its own protocols to collect whole blood in K2EDTA tubes. Collaborator samples were shipped for TCRbeta analysis as frozen whole blood, isolated PBMCs, or DNA extracted from either sample type. TCRbeta CDR3 regions were amplified from genomic DNA by means of the immunoSEQ Assay, a bias-controlled multiplex PCR. Per the source publication's procedure: Within the assay, amplification of reference gene primers was used to estimate how many nucleated cells each sample contained. To quantify the absolute abundance of each unique TCRbeta CDR3 rearrangement, sequence reads were collapsed and filtered. For each sample, productive Simpson clonality was calculated as the square root of Simpson's diversity index across productive rearrangements. What TCRdb holds here is the immuneACCESS table cut down to in-frame rearrangements. Part of the clones is not present; checked against another copy, under half of the missing clones reflect an unresolved V gene, and the others are unexplained. V, J and clone size reflect that table, while D and trimming were determined from the DNA. Here the sample has approximately 100,000 clones; 85% to 90% occur a single time. Around 3.9% of the sample goes to the ten largest clones.

Beyond this particular receptor, the publication reports: How much clinical and demographic metadata was included differed by source and by participant, and the metadata was provided uncurated.

This TCR came from a human donor with COVID-19, enrolled during active disease. The donor label of this sample is uncertain. Input material: peripheral blood.

In nucleotide form, the sequence is TGTGCCAGCAGCCCCATAGACAGCTCCTACGAGCAGTACTTC. The translation is CASSPIDSSYEQYF. The V and J genes are TRBV7-7 and TRBJ2-7; 5 matching bases give a weak D call of TRBD1. Including the terminal cysteine and phenylalanine, the CDR3 comprises 14 residues. The CDR3 DNA has 42 bases and is translated from base 1. V and J lose 5 bases and 0 bases, and a span of 11 bases separates them. The germline V gene (reference sequence) yields SSHAT for CDR1 and FNYEAQ for CDR2. With the rest looked up from the reference TRBV7-7 and TRBJ2-7 genes rather than sequenced, the full variable domain is GAGVSQSPRYKVTKRGQDVTLRCDPISSHATLYWYQQALGQGPEFLTYFNYEAQPDKSGLPSDRFSAERPEGSISTLTIQRTEQRDSAMYRCASSPIDSSYEQYFGPGTRLTVT.